This T cell receptor (beta chain) was captured in a study of OX40 agonist ivuxolimab in advanced cancers. Whole-study context: An anti-OX40 (CD134) antibody with agonistic activity, ivuxolimab, was administered to patients. Averaging about 60 years in age, with a range of roughly 20 to 90, the cohort was 65% to 90% male. Partial responses occurred in Three dose-escalation patients, one with hepatocellular carcinoma and two with cutaneous melanoma.

Overall study findings and caveats: At doses 0.1 to 3.0 mg/kg, CD4+ and CD8+ clones expanded.

Only in-frame clones appear in the TCRdb table, and some are missing; sequencing was by immunoSEQ multiplex PCR. The sample records more than 20,000 clones, 76% being singletons. Concerning this clone itself: Its antigen is not known.

Looked up from germline, CDR1 is SEHNR and CDR2 is FQNEAQ (reference sequence). Trimming at V came to 5 bases and at J to 7 bases, leaving 6 bases not matched to a gene. This CDR3 is built from 14 residues. This chain links TRBV7-9 with TRBJ1-4; TRBD1 aligns across 8 bases. This TCR was sampled from an adult with an advanced solid tumor such as melanoma, head and neck, liver or kidney cancer. The sequenced sample was CD4+ or CD8+ T cells sorted from blood, obtained in a trial of the OX40 agonist ivuxolimab. The CDR3 nucleotides are TGTGCCAGCAGCCTGACAGGGGTTGGTGAAAAACTGTTTTTT. Protein: CASSLTGVGEKLFF.